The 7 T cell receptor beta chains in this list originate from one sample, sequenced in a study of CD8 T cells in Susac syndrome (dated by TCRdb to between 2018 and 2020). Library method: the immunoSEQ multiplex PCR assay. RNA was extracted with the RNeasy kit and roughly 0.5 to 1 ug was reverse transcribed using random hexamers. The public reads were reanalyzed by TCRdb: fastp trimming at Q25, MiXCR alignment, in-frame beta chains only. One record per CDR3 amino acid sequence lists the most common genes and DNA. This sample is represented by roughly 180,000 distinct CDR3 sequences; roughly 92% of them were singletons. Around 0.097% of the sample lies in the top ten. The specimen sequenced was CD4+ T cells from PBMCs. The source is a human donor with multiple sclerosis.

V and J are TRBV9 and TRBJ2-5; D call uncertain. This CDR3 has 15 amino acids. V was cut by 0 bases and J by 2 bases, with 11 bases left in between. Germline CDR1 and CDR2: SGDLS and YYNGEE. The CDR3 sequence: CASSVDQTSQETQYF. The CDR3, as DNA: TGTGCCAGCAGCGTAGATCAGACTTCTCAAGAGACCCAGTACTTC.

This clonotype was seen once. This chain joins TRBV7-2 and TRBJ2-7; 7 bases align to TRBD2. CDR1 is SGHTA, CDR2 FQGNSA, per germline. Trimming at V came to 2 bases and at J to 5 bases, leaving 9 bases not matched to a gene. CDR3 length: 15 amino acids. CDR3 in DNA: TGTGCCAGCAGCTTACGAACTAGCGAAGTCCACGAGCAGTACTTC. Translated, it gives CASSLRTSEVHEQYF.

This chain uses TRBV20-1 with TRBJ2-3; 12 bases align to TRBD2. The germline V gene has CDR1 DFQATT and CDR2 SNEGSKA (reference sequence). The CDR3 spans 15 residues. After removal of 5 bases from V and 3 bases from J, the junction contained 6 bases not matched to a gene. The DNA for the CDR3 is TGCAGTGCTCCCCCCGGACTAGCGGGGACAGATACGCAGTATTTT. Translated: CSAPPGLAGTDTQYF.

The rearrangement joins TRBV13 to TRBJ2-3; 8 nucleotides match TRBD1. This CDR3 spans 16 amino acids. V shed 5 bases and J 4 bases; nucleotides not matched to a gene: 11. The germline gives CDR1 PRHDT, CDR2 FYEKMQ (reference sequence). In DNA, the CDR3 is TGTGCCAGCAGCACCCCCCGGGACAGGAGGGCAGATACGCAGTATTTT. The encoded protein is CASSTPRDRRADTQYF.

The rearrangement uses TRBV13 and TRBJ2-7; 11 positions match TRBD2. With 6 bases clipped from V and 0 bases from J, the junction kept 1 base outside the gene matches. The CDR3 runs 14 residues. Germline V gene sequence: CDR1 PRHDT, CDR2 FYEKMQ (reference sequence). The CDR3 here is CASRTSGGSYEQYF. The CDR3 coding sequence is TGTGCCAGCAGAACTAGCGGGGGCTCCTACGAGCAGTACTTC.

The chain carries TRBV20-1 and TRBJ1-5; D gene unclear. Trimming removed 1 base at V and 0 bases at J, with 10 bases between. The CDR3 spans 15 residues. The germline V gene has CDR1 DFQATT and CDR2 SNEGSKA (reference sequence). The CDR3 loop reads CSARAVDRSNQPQHF. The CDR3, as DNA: TGCAGTGCTAGAGCCGTGGACCGTAGCAATCAGCCCCAGCATTTT.

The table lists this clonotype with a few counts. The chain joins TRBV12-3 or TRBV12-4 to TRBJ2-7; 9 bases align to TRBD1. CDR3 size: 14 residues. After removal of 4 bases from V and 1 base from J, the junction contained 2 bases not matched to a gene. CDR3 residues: CASSSGTGSYEQYF. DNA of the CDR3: TGTGCCAGCAGTTCCGGGACAGGGTCCTACGAGCAGTACTTC.